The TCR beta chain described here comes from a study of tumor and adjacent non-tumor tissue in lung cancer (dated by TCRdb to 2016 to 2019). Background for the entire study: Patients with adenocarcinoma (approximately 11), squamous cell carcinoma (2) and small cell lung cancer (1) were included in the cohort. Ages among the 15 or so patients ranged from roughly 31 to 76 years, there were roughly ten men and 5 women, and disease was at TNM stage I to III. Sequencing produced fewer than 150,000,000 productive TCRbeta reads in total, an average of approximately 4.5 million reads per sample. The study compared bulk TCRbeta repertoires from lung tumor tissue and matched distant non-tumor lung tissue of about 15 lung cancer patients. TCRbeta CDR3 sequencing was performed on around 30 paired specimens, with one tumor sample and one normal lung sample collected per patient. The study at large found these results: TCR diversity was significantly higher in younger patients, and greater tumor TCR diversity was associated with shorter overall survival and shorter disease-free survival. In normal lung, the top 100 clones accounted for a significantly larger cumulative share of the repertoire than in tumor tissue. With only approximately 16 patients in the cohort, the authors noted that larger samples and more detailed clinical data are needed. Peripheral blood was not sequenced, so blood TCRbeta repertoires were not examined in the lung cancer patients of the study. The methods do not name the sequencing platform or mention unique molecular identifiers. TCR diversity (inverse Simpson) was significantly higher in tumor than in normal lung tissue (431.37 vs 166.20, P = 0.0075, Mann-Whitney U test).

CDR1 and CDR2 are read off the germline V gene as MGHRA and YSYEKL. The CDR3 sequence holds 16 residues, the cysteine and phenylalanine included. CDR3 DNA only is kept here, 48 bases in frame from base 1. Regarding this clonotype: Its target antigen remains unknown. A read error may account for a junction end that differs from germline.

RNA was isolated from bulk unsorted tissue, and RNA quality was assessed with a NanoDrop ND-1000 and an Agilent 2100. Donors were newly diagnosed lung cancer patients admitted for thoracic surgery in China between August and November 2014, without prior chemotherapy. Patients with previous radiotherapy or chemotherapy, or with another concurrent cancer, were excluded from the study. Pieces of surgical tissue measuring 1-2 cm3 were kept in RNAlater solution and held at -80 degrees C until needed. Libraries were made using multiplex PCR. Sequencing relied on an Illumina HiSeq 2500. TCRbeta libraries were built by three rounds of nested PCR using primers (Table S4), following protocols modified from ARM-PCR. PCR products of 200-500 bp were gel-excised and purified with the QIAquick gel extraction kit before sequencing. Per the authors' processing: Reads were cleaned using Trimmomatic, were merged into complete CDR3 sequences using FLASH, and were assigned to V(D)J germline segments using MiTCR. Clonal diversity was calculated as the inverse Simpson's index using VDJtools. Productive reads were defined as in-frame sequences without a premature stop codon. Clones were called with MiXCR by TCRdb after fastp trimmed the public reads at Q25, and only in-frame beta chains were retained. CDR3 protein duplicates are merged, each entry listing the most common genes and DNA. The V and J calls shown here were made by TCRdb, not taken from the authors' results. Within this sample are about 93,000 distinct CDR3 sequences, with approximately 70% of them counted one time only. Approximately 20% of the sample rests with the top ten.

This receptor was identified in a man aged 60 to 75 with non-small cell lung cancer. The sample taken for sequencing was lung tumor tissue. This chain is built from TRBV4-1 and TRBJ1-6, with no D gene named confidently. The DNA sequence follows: TGCGCCTGCAGCCAAGTTCGCGCGATTTATAATTCACCCCTCCACTTT. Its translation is CACSQVRAIYNSPLHF.